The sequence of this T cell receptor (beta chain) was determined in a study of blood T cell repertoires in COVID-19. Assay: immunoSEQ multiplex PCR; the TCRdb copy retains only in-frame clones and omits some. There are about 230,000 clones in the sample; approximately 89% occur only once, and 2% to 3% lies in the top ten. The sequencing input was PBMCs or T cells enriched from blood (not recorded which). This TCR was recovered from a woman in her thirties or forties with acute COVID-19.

The CDR3: CASNEQGTGELFF. The CDR3 nucleotides are TGTGCCAGCAACGAACAGGGGACCGGGGAGCTGTTTTTT. The genes are TRBV9 and TRBJ2-2; 7 bases align to TRBD1. The CDR3 is made up of 13 amino acids. Per germline, CDR1 SGDLS and CDR2 YYNGEE. Trimming took 6 bases from V and 5 from J; bases not matched to a gene: 4.